The 18 T cell receptor beta chains below were found in one sample sequenced in a study of T cells in Graves' hyperthyroidism and ophthalmopathy. Amplification yielded TCR beta CDR3 regions, with RNA transcripts as the source. Researchers ran a first-round RT-PCR on the TCR CDR3 using the HTBI primer set. TCRdb reprocessed the multiplex PCR reads via MiXCR and lists one record per CDR3 protein. The table has some 490,000 distinct CDR3 sequences, approximately 23% seen once. What was sequenced was blood. These receptors all come from a woman aged 70-85 years with Graves' ophthalmopathy.

The V and J genes are TRBV28 and TRBJ2-3, with 12 bases fitting TRBD2. The germline gives CDR1 MDHEN, CDR2 SYDVKM. The CDR3 length is 16 residues. V dropped 3 bases and J dropped 6; count of bases not matched to a gene: 7. CDR3 loop: CASSFLPLAGGDTQYF. CDR3 DNA sequence: TGTGCCAGCAGTTTCCTCCCTCTAGCGGGAGGGGATACGCAGTATTTT.

This clonotype was counted at least ten times. The chain carries TRBV7-2 and TRBJ1-4; no firm D call. The germline V gene encodes CDR1 SGHTA and CDR2 FQGNSA. This CDR3 is built from 13 residues. Trimming pared 1 base from V and 8 bases from J, leaving 8 bases between. The chain's CDR3 is CASSLGYKEKLFF. The CDR3 DNA reads as TGTGCCAGCAGCTTAGGGTATAAGGAAAAACTGTTTTTT.

V is TRBV10-1 and J is TRBJ2-2; perhaps TRBD2 as D (5 bases). The CDR3 consists of 14 residues. CDR1 is WNHNN, CDR2 SYGVQD, per germline (reference sequence). Between the trimmed V and J ends, which lost 4 bases and 6 bases, there was a span of 12 bases. This chain's CDR3 is CASSGQDGAGELFF. The CDR3 nucleotides read TGCGCCAGCAGTGGACAAGACGGGGCCGGGGAGCTGTTTTTT.

This clonotype occurred a few times. The chain combines TRBV5-6 with TRBJ1-2, with D tentatively TRBD1 (6 bases). The V and J ends lost 5 bases and 0 bases respectively, with 17 bases between them. Per germline, CDR1 SGHDT and CDR2 YYEEEE. This CDR3 is 16 amino acids long. The CDR3 nucleotides read TGTGCCAGCAGGGCCTCCGGACAGCCCTCTAACTATGGCTACACCTTC. Amino acids: CASRASGQPSNYGYTF.

The table lists this clonotype with a few counts. The chain uses TRBV3-1 and TRBJ2-4; tentative D call: TRBD1 (6 bases). V was trimmed by 4 bases and J by 9 bases, leaving 19 bases between them. CDR1 is LGHDT, CDR2 YNNKEL, per germline (reference sequence). The CDR3 contains 15 residues. CDR3 protein: CASSLRTAIVSIQYF. Here the CDR3 DNA reads TGTGCCAGCAGCCTCCGGACAGCGATAGTATCCATTCAGTACTTC.

There are many counts of this clonotype. The rearrangement joins TRBV28 to TRBJ1-1, with D perhaps TRBD1 (6 bases). The CDR3 contains 13 residues. Trimming cost V 7 bases and J 3 bases, with 12 bases left between them. The germline gives CDR1 MDHEN, CDR2 SYDVKM. The CDR3 loop reads CASNQGRYTEAFF. The CDR3 DNA reads TGTGCCAGCAATCAGGGGAGGTACACTGAAGCTTTCTTT.

The table lists this clonotype with a few counts. The chain uses TRBV19 and TRBJ2-1, with TRBD2 as a possible D gene (5 bases). The CDR3 is made up of 15 amino acids. Germline assignment: CDR1 LNHDA and CDR2 SQIVND (reference sequence). Deletions cut 6 bases from V and 0 bases from J, with 12 bases between. The CDR3 region is CASRTSTSSYNEQFF. The CDR3 DNA is TGTGCCAGTAGGACCTCAACTAGCTCCTACAATGAGCAGTTCTTC.

The gene calls are TRBV30 and TRBJ1-6; D may be TRBD1 (5 bases). The germline gives CDR1 GTSNPN, CDR2 SVGIG (reference sequence). V was cut by 3 bases and J by 10 bases, with 7 bases left in between. This CDR3 comprises 11 residues. The CDR3 region has the DNA TGTGCCTGGAGCGGGGGGTCACCCCTCCACTTT. Residues: CAWSGGSPLHF.

This clonotype was observed many times. The CDR3 sequence is CASSTNPGQGVPEQFF. The CDR3 coding sequence is TGTGCCAGCAGTACTAACCCGGGACAGGGGGTTCCTGAGCAGTTCTTC. V is TRBV7-9 and J is TRBJ2-1; 11 bases fit TRBD1. The length of the CDR3 is 16 residues. J gave up 9 bases and V 6 bases, and 13 bases lay outside the gene matches. The germline gives CDR1 SEHNR, CDR2 FQNEAQ (reference sequence).

This clonotype was detected a few times. The J gene is TRBJ2-5, the V gene TRBV7-6; the match to TRBD1 covers 8 bases. The CDR3 has 13 amino acids. From germline, CDR1 is SGHVS and CDR2 FNYEAQ. The ends lost 3 bases at V and 4 bases at J; junction bases unmatched: 1. CDR3 in amino acids: CASSLTGVETQYF. As DNA, the CDR3 is TGTGCCAGCAGCTTGACAGGGGTAGAGACCCAGTACTTC.

The genes are TRBV5-4 and TRBJ2-1; 13 bases map to TRBD2. V dropped 4 bases and J dropped 4; count of bases not matched to a gene: 5. CDR1 is SGHNT, CDR2 YYREEE, per germline (reference sequence). The CDR3 has 16 amino acids. The CDR3 DNA reads TGTGCCAGCAGCACCGGGACTAGCGGGACTTACAATGAGCAGTTCTTC. Translating gives CASSTGTSGTYNEQFF.

This clonotype was observed a handful of times. This chain joins TRBV7-9 and TRBJ2-5, with a tentative D call TRBD2 (5 bases). Germline V gene sequence: CDR1 SEHNR, CDR2 FQNEAQ (reference sequence). V lost 1 base and J lost 0, with 18 bases in between. The CDR3 consists of 18 residues. CDR3 residues: CASSLGLRGGRNQETQYF. In DNA form, the CDR3 reads TGTGCCAGCAGCTTAGGTCTGCGAGGAGGCAGAAACCAAGAGACCCAGTACTTC.

This clonotype was recorded a few times. The rearrangement links TRBV7-2 to TRBJ1-1; D not certain. The CDR3 contains 11 residues. Looked up from germline, CDR1 is SGHTA and CDR2 is FQGNSA. Between the trimmed V and J ends, which lost 8 bases and 2 bases, there was a span of 6 bases. CDR3 in amino acids: CASGLNTEAFF. The CDR3 DNA sequence: TGTGCCAGCGGACTAAACACTGAAGCTTTCTTT.

CDR3 residues: CATSRGNRGRETQYF. CDR3 in DNA: TGTGCCACCAGCAGGGGTAACCGGGGCCGGGAGACCCAGTACTTC. The gene calls are TRBV15 and TRBJ2-5, with D possibly being TRBD1 or TRBD2 (5 bases each). V lost 3 bases and J lost 5, with 16 bases in between. This CDR3 comprises 15 residues. The germline gives CDR1 LNHNV, CDR2 YYDKDF (reference sequence). Together with reference TRBV15 and TRBJ2-5, the CDR3 gives the full variable domain: DAMVIQNPRYQVTQFGKPVTLSCSQTLNHNVMYWYQQKSSQAPKLLFHYYDKDFNNEADTPDNFQSRRPNTSFCFLDIRSPGLGDTAMYLCATSRGNRGRETQYFGPGTRLLVL.

This clonotype was counted a few times. The rearrangement uses TRBV10-3 and TRBJ2-5; possible D gene TRBD1, 6 bases. Germline V gene data show CDR1 as ENHRY and CDR2 as SYGVKD. V lost 3 bases, J lost 5 bases, and 13 bases lay in between. The CDR3 extends over 14 amino acids. CDR3 amino acids: CAISDARGSETQYF. The CDR3 DNA is TGTGCCATCAGTGACGCCAGGGGAAGCGAGACCCAGTACTTC.

This chain links TRBV20-1 with TRBJ2-7; TRBD1 matches 8 bases. Germline CDR1 DFQATT, CDR2 SNEGSKA (reference sequence). The CDR3 has 18 amino acids. The ends lost 6 bases at V and 3 bases at J; junction bases unmatched: 22. The CDR3 DNA reads TGCAGTGCCCCAAACAATAGATTTGATACAGGGGGTTACTACGAGCAGTACTTC. Its translation is CSAPNNRFDTGGYYEQYF.

This clonotype has only a few counts. The chain is built from TRBV9 and TRBJ1-6, with a weak D call TRBD1 (5 bases). Trimming pared 3 bases from V and 7 bases from J, leaving 14 bases between. The CDR3 contains 15 residues. Looked up from germline, CDR1 is SGDLS and CDR2 is YYNGEE. The CDR3 protein is CASSAIGGKNSPLHF. The CDR3 nucleotides are TGTGCCAGCAGCGCCATTGGGGGAAAGAATTCACCCCTCCACTTT.

A few counts support this clonotype. V gene TRBV10-3 combines with J gene TRBJ1-1; TRBD1 is a possible D gene (6 bases). The V gene's germline CDR1 is ENHRY and CDR2 SYGVKD. The CDR3 contains 14 residues. V lost 11 bases to trimming and J lost 4 bases, with 20 bases between them. CDR3 residues: CAARSGTSTTEAFF. The CDR3 DNA is TGTGCCGCCAGGAGCGGGACATCTACCACTGAAGCTTTCTTT.